Given below is one TCR beta chain in context. Germline V CDR1 and CDR2: SEHNR, FQNEAQ (reference sequence). V shed 3 bases and J 5 bases; nucleotides not matched to a gene: 3. CDR3 length: 14 residues. The assay was immunoSEQ multiplex PCR, and TCRdb's table has in-frame clones only and misses some. The data contain about 9,100 clones, roughly 50% of them seen just once; the ten biggest clones take up under 20%. This entry belongs to a study of tissue T cells after allogeneic stem cell transplantation. The TCR originated in a female donor of 60 years or more with lung cancer. The rearrangement joins TRBV7-9 to TRBJ2-5; 10 bases are a match to TRBD2. The material was tissue from the jejunum, obtained at autopsy. The CDR3 reads CASSFTSGMETQYF. In DNA, the CDR3 is TGTGCCAGCAGCTTCACTAGCGGGATGGAGACCCAGTACTTC.